The T cell receptor beta chain described here comes from a study of blood T cells in healthy people across ages. Study background: Per two T cells, about one barcoded beta molecule was captured through template switching. General study points: Using unsorted PBMCs precluded a conclusive naive versus antigen-experienced comparison.

With regard to this clonotype: Antigen unknown. At one end, the junction sequence differs from germline, possibly due to a read error.

The use of a sample-barcoded 5' primer and a J-beta primer mix characterized a second PCR of roughly 7 to 11 cycles. Researchers report that a template-switch adaptor with 12 random nucleotides tagged each cDNA molecule. TCRdb re-called the 5' RACE reads through MiXCR, storing one row per CDR3 protein. The repertoire consists of about 1.4 million distinct CDR3 sequences, with roughly 64% occurring once and the leading ten covering approximately 7%. The germline V gene has CDR1 MNHEY and CDR2 SMNVEV (reference sequence). The length of the CDR3 is 15 residues. Healthy individuals of Caucasian origin from Russia, aged about 6 to 100, served as donors.

The genes are TRBV27 and TRBJ2-7, with D perhaps assigned TRBD1 or TRBD2 (5 bases each). Sequenced material: blood. The TCR sequence derives from a man aged 18 to 30 in good health. As DNA, the CDR3 is TGTGCCAGCAGTGTATCCGGGACGGATACCTACGAGCAGTACTTC. Translating it yields CASSVSGTDTYEQYF.